A single sample gave rise to the 27 T cell receptor beta chains below, sequenced in a study of CD8 T cells in Susac syndrome. An amount of RNA that ranged from roughly 0.5 to 1 ug was reverse transcribed with random hexamers. Via MiXCR, TCRdb re-called the immunoSEQ multiplex PCR reads, giving one row per CDR3 protein. The sample consists of 100,000 to 150,000 distinct CDR3 sequences, about 94% of them appearing once. Sequencing was carried out using CD4+ T cells from PBMCs. All receptors come from a human donor in good health.

The V and J genes are TRBV5-6 and TRBJ1-5, with TRBD1 matching over 10 bases. Per germline, CDR1 SGHDT and CDR2 YYEEEE. With V trimmed by 4 bases and J by 1 base, 5 bases remained unmatched. The CDR3 is 16 residues long. The CDR3 loop is CASSVGGQGSNQPQHF. The CDR3 DNA sequence: TGTGCCAGCAGCGTCGGGGGACAGGGGAGCAATCAGCCCCAGCATTTT.

V gene TRBV3-1 combines with J gene TRBJ2-1; TRBD1 or TRBD2 may be the D gene (5 bases each). The CDR3 totals 15 residues. Germline CDR1 reads LGHDT; CDR2 reads YNNKEL (reference sequence). Trimming stripped 1 base from V and 0 bases from J, with 7 bases between. CDR3 protein: CASSQGGSSYNEQFF. The CDR3 nucleotides read TGTGCCAGCAGCCAAGGGGGGAGCTCCTACAATGAGCAGTTCTTC.

The V gene is TRBV4-1, the J gene TRBJ1-4, with 7 bases aligning to TRBD1. V lost 4 bases to trimming and J lost 8 bases; unmatched junction nucleotides: 10. Germline V gives CDR1 MGHRA, CDR2 YSYEKL. CDR3 length: 15 amino acids. This chain's CDR3 is CASSLSGTVNEKLFF. CDR3 nucleotide sequence: TGCGCCAGCAGCCTCTCCGGGACAGTAAACGAAAAACTGTTTTTT.

The chain recombines TRBV29-1 with TRBJ2-7, with 10 bases lining up with TRBD1. The CDR3 totals 13 residues. V lost 5 bases, J lost 1 base, and 2 bases stayed unmatched. CDR1 SQVTM and CDR2 ANQGSEA come from the germline V gene. CDR3 nucleotides: TGCAGCGTTTGGACAGGGGGGTCCTACGAGCAGTACTTC. It codes for CSVWTGGSYEQYF.

The V call is TRBV18, the J call TRBJ2-5; D call uncertain. The CDR3 runs to 14 residues. With 0 bases removed from V and 3 bases from J, the gap between germline ends came to 8 bases. The germline CDR1 and CDR2 sequences are KGHSH and LQKENI. The CDR3 DNA reads as TGTGCCAGCTCACCACCGACGGCAAAAGAGACCCAGTACTTC. It yields the protein CASSPPTAKETQYF. Looking up the rest from reference TRBV18 and TRBJ2-5 gives the full variable domain: NAGVMQNPRHLVRRRGQEARLRCSPMKGHSHVYWYRQLPEEGLKFMVYLQKENIIDESGMPKERFSAEFPKEGPSILRIQQVVRGDSAAYFCASSPPTAKETQYFGPGTRLLVL.

V and J are TRBV7-2 and TRBJ1-1; TRBD1 matches at 7 bases. V shed 5 bases, J shed 8 bases, and the junction held 8 bases outside the gene matches. Germline CDR1 reads SGHTA; CDR2 reads FQGNSA. The CDR3 covers 13 residues. CDR3: CASSHDRVAEAFF. The CDR3 region has the DNA TGTGCCAGCAGCCATGACAGGGTAGCAGAAGCTTTCTTT.

The chain combines TRBV20-1 with TRBJ2-1; 13 nucleotides agree with TRBD2. Per germline, CDR1 DFQATT and CDR2 SNEGSKA (reference sequence). Trimming took 5 bases from V and 8 from J; bases not matched to a gene: 6. The CDR3 has 14 residues. The CDR3 sequence is CSAFTSGRVHEQFF. The CDR3 nucleotides read TGCAGTGCTTTCACTAGCGGGAGGGTCCATGAGCAGTTCTTC.

The chain carries TRBV10-1 and TRBJ2-4, with 11 bases lining up with TRBD2. The CDR3 totals 14 residues. With 6 bases clipped from V and 5 bases from J, the junction kept 3 bases outside the gene matches. Germline V gene lookup returns CDR1 WNHNN and CDR2 SYGVQD (reference sequence). CDR3 in amino acids: CASRSGLAENIQYF. The DNA of the CDR3 is TGCGCCAGCAGGTCGGGACTAGCGGAAAACATTCAGTACTTC.

The rearrangement links TRBV19 to TRBJ1-2; D is uncertain. V was shortened by 8 bases and J by 4 bases, with 11 bases between the two germline ends. Germline V CDR1 and CDR2: LNHDA, SQIVND (reference sequence). The CDR3 extends over 12 amino acids. The CDR3 DNA reads TGTGCCAGTGAGGTGGCGGGCTATGGCTACACCTTC. Translation gives CASEVAGYGYTF. The variable domain in full, completed from reference TRBV19 and TRBJ1-2, reads DGGITQSPKYLFRKEGQNVTLSCEQNLNHDAMYWYRQDPGQGLRLIYYSQIVNDFQKGDIAEGYSVSREKKESFPLTVTSAQKNPTAFYLCASEVAGYGYTFGSGTRLTVV.

This clonotype was seen a few times. The gene calls are TRBV29-1 and TRBJ2-7, with a weak D call TRBD1 (5 bases). Germline V gene sequence: CDR1 SQVTM, CDR2 ANQGSEA. Trimming stripped 1 base from V and 6 bases from J, with 10 bases between. The CDR3 sequence is 12 residues long. For the CDR3, the DNA is TGCAGCGTTGAAGTGGGGCAGGGCGAGCAGTACTTC. Protein sequence: CSVEVGQGEQYF.

V usage is TRBV30 and J usage is TRBJ2-3; 8 nucleotides match TRBD1. Germline V CDR1 and CDR2: GTSNPN, SVGIG (reference sequence). This CDR3 is 13 amino acids long. Unmatched junction bases numbered 6, after V lost 5 bases and J lost 5 bases. This CDR3 reads CAWGVQGGDTQYF. The DNA of the CDR3 is TGTGCCTGGGGGGTACAGGGGGGAGATACGCAGTATTTT.

The gene calls are TRBV5-1 and TRBJ2-1, with D hard to call. CDR1 and CDR2 (germline): SGHRS, YFSETQ. CDR3 size: 15 residues. V lost 0 bases to trimming and J lost 0 bases, with 7 bases between them. CDR3 coding DNA: TGCGCCAGCAGCTTGGGGCAGGCCTCCTACAATGAGCAGTTCTTC. Translation gives CASSLGQASYNEQFF.

The chain recombines TRBV30 with TRBJ2-7; tentatively, D is TRBD2 (6 bases). The V end lost 0 bases, the J end lost 7 bases, and 13 bases lay between the germline ends. Germline V gene lookup returns CDR1 GTSNPN and CDR2 SVGIG (reference sequence). This CDR3 contains 13 residues. The CDR3 nucleotides are TGTGCCTGGAGTGTAGGAGGGGAATGGGAGCAGTACTTC. Its protein is CAWSVGGEWEQYF.

This clonotype was detected only once. The gene calls are TRBV29-1 and TRBJ1-2; D uncertain. The CDR3 extends over 12 amino acids. The germline V and J ends were trimmed by 5 bases and 7 bases, with 14 bases remaining between them. Per the germline V gene, CDR1 is SQVTM and CDR2 is ANQGSEA. The CDR3 DNA reads TGCAGCGTTCGAAGGACCGCCCCTGGCTACACCTTC. Protein sequence: CSVRRTAPGYTF.

The rearrangement uses TRBV7-2 and TRBJ2-7; 8 bases are a match to TRBD1. The V gene's germline CDR1 is SGHTA and CDR2 FQGNSA. Trimming removed 5 bases from V and 2 bases from J; junction bases left unmatched: 8. CDR3 length: 15 amino acids. CDR3 protein: CASSRPGQGTYEQYF. The CDR3 DNA is TGTGCCAGCAGCCGACCCGGACAGGGAACCTACGAGCAGTACTTC.

This clonotype has a handful of counts. This rearrangement joins TRBV5-1 to TRBJ2-7, with unresolved D. Germline lookup yields CDR1 SGHRS and CDR2 YFSETQ. V lost 2 bases and J lost 3, with 12 bases in between. CDR3 length: 14 residues. CDR3 amino acids: CASSLGAADYEQYF. As DNA, the CDR3 is TGCGCCAGCAGCTTAGGCGCCGCGGACTACGAGCAGTACTTC.

In its sample, this clonotype was seen a few times. The chain is built from TRBV5-5 and TRBJ2-6, with D possibly called TRBD1 or TRBD2 (5 bases each). The CDR3 extends over 15 amino acids. Germline assignment: CDR1 SGHKS and CDR2 YYEKEE (reference sequence). The germline V and J ends were trimmed by 0 bases and 3 bases, with 7 bases remaining between them. The CDR3 protein is CASSLEGSGANVLTF. DNA of the CDR3: TGTGCCAGCAGCTTGGAGGGGAGTGGGGCCAACGTCCTGACTTTC. The whole variable domain, filled in from reference TRBV5-5 and TRBJ2-6, reads DAGVTQSPTHLIKTRGQQVTLRCSPISGHKSVSWYQQVLGQGPQFIFQYYEKEERGRGNFPDRFSARQFPNYSSELNVNALLLGDSALYLCASSLEGSGANVLTFGAGSRLTVL.

The gene calls are TRBV6-2 or TRBV6-3 and TRBJ2-3, with TRBD2 matching over 8 bases. The CDR3 length is 20 residues. CDR1 and CDR2 from the germline V gene are MNHEY and SVGEGT. Trimming removed 8 bases from V and 3 bases from J; junction bases left unmatched: 25. This chain's CDR3 is CASSYPAGSTSGSGTDTQYF. The CDR3 DNA sequence: TGTGCCAGCTCCTACCCTGCAGGGAGTACCAGCGGGAGTGGGACAGATACGCAGTATTTT.

The rearrangement uses TRBV25-1 and TRBJ2-3; maybe TRBD1 (5 bases). Germline V CDR1 and CDR2: MGHDK, SYGVNS. This CDR3 contains 16 residues. Between the trimmed V and J ends, which lost 6 bases and 2 bases, there was a span of 18 bases. CDR3 sequence reads: CASSGWTPIYTDTQYF. DNA for the CDR3: TGTGCCAGCAGCGGTTGGACACCAATTTACACAGATACGCAGTATTTT.

This chain joins TRBV10-3 and TRBJ2-2, with 7 bases matching TRBD1. The CDR3 totals 15 residues. Germline values: CDR1 ENHRY, CDR2 SYGVKD. V dropped 6 bases and J dropped 0; count of bases not matched to a gene: 4. The CDR3 DNA is TGTGCCATCAGGGGGACAGACGCGAACACCGGGGAGCTGTTTTTT. It yields the protein CAIRGTDANTGELFF.

CDR3 in DNA: TGTGCCAGCTCACGAATCTCTCTTTTGGGACAGCCTAATGAAAAACTGTTTTTT. This sequence encodes CASSRISLLGQPNEKLFF. The chain uses TRBV18 and TRBJ1-4; the match to TRBD1 covers 7 bases. The length of the CDR3 is 18 residues. Per the germline V gene, CDR1 is KGHSH and CDR2 is LQKENI. With 4 bases clipped from V and 3 bases from J, the junction kept 14 bases outside the gene matches.

The V gene is TRBV7-2, the J gene TRBJ1-5; D gene unclear. V was cut by 1 base and J by 7 bases, with 11 bases left in between. The CDR3 runs to 14 residues. The germline V gene encodes CDR1 SGHTA and CDR2 FQGNSA. CDR3 residues: CASSLEERWQPQHF. The CDR3 DNA reads TGTGCCAGCAGCTTAGAAGAGCGGTGGCAGCCCCAGCATTTT.

The chain combines TRBV3-1 with TRBJ1-5; 8 nucleotides align to TRBD1. The CDR3 consists of 14 residues. Germline V gene lookup returns CDR1 LGHDT and CDR2 YNNKEL (reference sequence). The trim removed 3 bases at V and 6 bases at J, leaving 4 bases unmatched. The CDR3 is CASSHGQGRQPQHF. The DNA of the CDR3 is TGTGCCAGCAGCCACGGACAGGGACGTCAGCCCCAGCATTTT.

V and J are TRBV3-1 and TRBJ2-3; D is undetermined. Trimming removed 1 base from V and 0 bases from J, with 11 bases in between. Germline lookup yields CDR1 LGHDT and CDR2 YNNKEL (reference sequence). The CDR3 is 16 amino acids. This CDR3 is CASSQGLLTSTDTQYF. CDR3 in DNA: TGTGCCAGCAGCCAAGGGCTACTCACTAGCACAGATACGCAGTATTTT.

CDR3 in amino acids: CASSLVGQGADEQFF. The CDR3 DNA reads as TGTGCCAGCAGCCTAGTGGGACAGGGGGCTGATGAGCAGTTCTTC. This sequence joins TRBV7-2 and TRBJ2-1; the match to TRBD1 covers 12 bases. Germline V gene lookup returns CDR1 SGHTA and CDR2 FQGNSA. The trim removed 5 bases at V and 8 bases at J, leaving 7 bases unmatched. The CDR3 extends over 15 amino acids.

The chain joins TRBV11-2 to TRBJ1-1; the D gene is possibly TRBD1 (6 bases). This CDR3 spans 15 amino acids. CDR1 and CDR2 (germline): SGHAT, FQNNGV. V dropped 4 bases and J dropped 5 bases, with 17 bases sitting between them. The CDR3 DNA reads as TGTGCCAGCAGCTCGAGACAACAGGGCCTAACTGAAGCTTTCTTT. Amino acids: CASSSRQQGLTEAFF. The variable domain in full, completed from reference TRBV11-2 and TRBJ1-1, reads EAGVAQSPRYKIIEKRQSVAFWCNPISGHATLYWYQQILGQGPKLLIQFQNNGVVDDSQLPKDRFSAERLKGVDSTLKIQPAKLEDSAVYLCASSSRQQGLTEAFFGQGTRLTVV.

The V and J genes are TRBV5-6 and TRBJ1-1; no clear D gene. V was shortened by 1 base and J by 1 base, with 8 bases between the two germline ends. The length of the CDR3 is 14 residues. Germline CDR1 and CDR2: SGHDT and YYEEEE. This chain's CDR3 is CASSLRSTNTEAFF. The DNA of the CDR3 is TGTGCCAGCAGCTTGAGGTCGACGAACACTGAAGCTTTCTTT.